This TCR beta chain was found in a study of spatial heterogeneity in lung cancer. Overall study results and limits: Higher tumor mutation counts went along with higher counts of expanded intratumoral alpha and beta TCRs.

Time point reported: sample taken at primary tumor resection. TCRdb redid the calling of the 5' RACE reads with MiXCR, one entry per CDR3 protein. This table holds 100,000 or so distinct CDR3 sequences, 4.4% found once. This clonotype was seen repeatedly, ten times or more. Antigen: not known. The CDR3 totals 15 residues. Germline V CDR1 and CDR2: DFQATT, SNEGSKA (reference sequence). Trimming at V came to 2 bases and at J to 7 bases, leaving 12 bases not matched to a gene. Sequencing used lung tumor tissue, obtained at surgery. The clonotype was recovered from a male donor with early-stage non-small cell lung cancer. The rearrangement joins TRBV20-1 to TRBJ2-7, with 9 bases aligning to TRBD2. The CDR3 DNA sequence: TGCAGTGCTAGACGGCGGGAGGGTACAGTACGTGAGCAGTACTTC. This translates into CSARRREGTVREQYF.